The next 30 T cell receptor beta chains were all read from a single sample in a study of human T cells and chemical hapten exposure. TCRdb independently ran MiXCR on the RACE reads; one entry per CDR3 protein. The sample lists more than 95,000 distinct CDR3 sequences; around 10% were seen once. Time point defined: patch test 1, 2 weeks after DPC sensitization. Treatment indicated: therapeutic diphenylcyclopropenone sensitization with weekly scalp DPC. The specimen was whole blood, collected in connection with sensitization to the hapten diphenylcyclopropenone (DPC). Receptor source: a woman aged 45 to 65 with alopecia areata. Some clones in this sample may be carry-over from other donors' samples.

This clonotype was counted ten times or more. The chain uses TRBV20-1 and TRBJ1-1; no firm D call. Germline CDR1 DFQATT, CDR2 SNEGSKA (reference sequence). The CDR3 has 13 amino acids. Between the trimmed V and J ends, which lost 3 bases and 0 bases, there was a span of 8 bases. CDR3: CSASPVMNTEAFF. CDR3 in DNA: TGCAGTGCTAGCCCCGTCATGAACACTGAAGCTTTCTTT.

The rearrangement links TRBV3-1 to TRBJ1-5; D gene unclear. Trimming cost V 4 bases and J 6 bases, with 10 bases left between them. Germline CDR1 and CDR2: LGHDT and YNNKEL (reference sequence). This CDR3 is 13 amino acids long. CDR3 coding DNA: TGTGCCAGCAGCCTGGTCGCAGCTCAGCCCCAGCATTTT. Encoded protein: CASSLVAAQPQHF.

The rearrangement uses TRBV18 and TRBJ1-1; 8 bases agree with TRBD1. V was clipped by 6 bases and J by 0 bases; unmatched bases: 9. The germline V gene encodes CDR1 KGHSH and CDR2 LQKENI. The CDR3 is 16 residues long. The CDR3 DNA sequence: TGTGCCAGCTCCCTCGGGACAGGCCAATTGAACACTGAAGCTTTCTTT. It translates to CASSLGTGQLNTEAFF.

The chain employs TRBV20-1 and TRBJ1-2; D gene uncertain. The ends were cut back, 3 bases at V and 7 bases at J, with 15 bases in the middle. CDR1 is DFQATT and CDR2 is SNEGSKA in the germline V gene (reference sequence). The CDR3 has 13 residues. CDR3 protein: CSASTGLTFGYTF. The CDR3 nucleotides are TGCAGTGCTAGTACCGGGCTCACGTTTGGCTACACCTTC.

This clonotype was counted many times. CDR3: CASSLGQVEAFF. DNA of the CDR3: TGTGCCAGCAGTTTAGGGCAGGTTGAAGCTTTCTTT. The V and J genes are TRBV12-3 or TRBV12-4 and TRBJ1-1; D unclear. The CDR3 has 12 residues. V was cut by 1 base and J by 7 bases, with 7 bases left in between.

This clonotype was found a few times. The chain joins TRBV7-2 to TRBJ1-1, with TRBD1 as a possible D gene (5 bases). The CDR3 length is 13 residues. The germline V and J ends were trimmed by 2 bases and 6 bases, with 10 bases remaining between them. CDR1 and CDR2 (germline): SGHTA, FQGNSA. The chain's CDR3 is CASSLTAGPEAFF. The CDR3 nucleotides are TGTGCCAGCAGCTTAACAGCGGGACCTGAAGCTTTCTTT.

V and J are TRBV29-1 and TRBJ2-1, with 13 positions matching TRBD2. Germline V gene lookup returns CDR1 SQVTM and CDR2 ANQGSEA. CDR3 length equals 14 residues. Germline trimming cut 7 bases from V and 9 bases from J; bases unmatched to any gene: 9. The CDR3 DNA reads as TGCAGCGCCGCCGGACTAGCGGGAGCTGGTGAGCAGTTCTTC. Amino acids: CSAAGLAGAGEQFF.

This clonotype was detected ten times or more. This chain joins TRBV9 and TRBJ2-1, with 9 nucleotides matching TRBD1. V shed 3 bases, J shed 6 bases, and the junction held 7 bases outside the gene matches. This CDR3 has 15 amino acids. Looked up from germline, CDR1 is SGDLS and CDR2 is YYNGEE. Here the CDR3 DNA reads TGTGCCAGCAGCGCCCTCCCGGGACAGGGCAATGAGCAGTTCTTC. It is translated as CASSALPGQGNEQFF.

This rearrangement joins TRBV6-5 to TRBJ2-2; D ambiguous. Trimming left V 8 bases short and J 0 bases short, with 16 bases between. Germline CDR1 is MNHEY and CDR2 is SVGAGI. The CDR3 totals 16 residues. In nucleotides, the CDR3 is TGTGCCAGCTCTATCTTTACAGACGCGAACACCGGGGAGCTGTTTTTT. As protein: CASSIFTDANTGELFF.

This clonotype was picked up many times. The gene calls are TRBV29-1 and TRBJ2-1, with 9 bases fitting TRBD1. CDR3 length: 16 residues. Looked up from germline, CDR1 is SQVTM and CDR2 is ANQGSEA. Unmatched junction bases numbered 13, after V lost 7 bases and J lost 3 bases. This chain's CDR3 is CSATSPGQGFYNEQFF. Here the CDR3 DNA reads TGCAGCGCTACTTCCCCAGGACAGGGGTTCTACAATGAGCAGTTCTTC.

V usage is TRBV12-3 or TRBV12-4 and J usage is TRBJ2-7, with a tentative D call TRBD1 (7 bases). V lost 3 bases, J lost 2 bases, and 11 bases lay in between. This CDR3 spans 14 amino acids. CDR3 region: CASSFIRGAYEQYF. The CDR3 bases are TGTGCCAGCAGTTTTATCAGGGGGGCCTACGAGCAGTACTTC.

This clonotype occurred many times. The V gene is TRBV29-1, the J gene TRBJ2-7, with 7 bases lining up with TRBD1. Germline-derived CDR1 and CDR2 are SQVTM and ANQGSEA. Unmatched junction bases numbered 7, after V lost 6 bases and J lost 5 bases. This CDR3 is built from 12 residues. The CDR3 coding sequence is TGCAGCGTCCTGACAGGGAACCACGAGCAGTACTTC. Protein product: CSVLTGNHEQYF.

This chain uses TRBV5-1 with TRBJ2-4, with D maybe TRBD2 (6 bases). Germline V gene data show CDR1 as SGHRS and CDR2 as YFSETQ. The CDR3 length is 15 residues. The ends were cut back, 3 bases at V and 3 bases at J, with 13 bases in the middle. The CDR3 reads CASSSQARGKNIQYF. CDR3 bases: TGCGCCAGCAGCTCGCAGGCGCGGGGCAAAAACATTCAGTACTTC. The full variable domain, in which reference TRBV5-1 and TRBJ2-4 provide the parts outside the CDR3, is KAGVTQTPRYLIKTRGQQVTLSCSPISGHRSVSWYQQTPGQGLQFLFEYFSETQRNKGNFPGRFSGRQFSNSRSEMNVSTLELGDSALYLCASSSQARGKNIQYFGAGTRLSVL.

The chain joins TRBV28 to TRBJ2-3, with D possibly TRBD2 on 6 matching bases. The length of the CDR3 is 15 residues. Germline CDR1 is MDHEN and CDR2 is SYDVKM. V shed 2 bases and J shed 3 bases, with 12 bases lying between them. CDR3 in DNA: TGTGCCAGCAGTTTAGTAGTGGGAGGAACAGATACGCAGTATTTT. Translated: CASSLVVGGTDTQYF.

This clonotype was seen only a few times. The chain is built from TRBV24-1 and TRBJ1-5; the D is unclear. The CDR3 contains 12 residues. Germline V gene sequence: CDR1 KGHDR, CDR2 SFDVKD. The ends were cut back, 0 bases at V and 4 bases at J, with 0 bases in the middle. The CDR3 here is CATSDLNQPQHF. In nucleotides, the CDR3 is TGTGCCACCAGTGATTTGAATCAGCCCCAGCATTTT.

V usage is TRBV6-2 or TRBV6-3 and J usage is TRBJ2-7, with D perhaps TRBD1 (5 bases). CDR1 and CDR2 from the germline V gene are MNHEY and SVGEGT. This CDR3 is 15 amino acids long. The germline V and J ends were trimmed by 0 bases and 1 base, with 10 bases remaining between them. CDR3 amino acids: CASSYSGPLSYEQYF. CDR3 in DNA: TGTGCCAGCAGTTACTCGGGGCCCCTGTCCTACGAGCAGTACTTC.

This clonotype was seen a handful of times. The J gene is TRBJ1-5, the V gene TRBV9; D not certain. The V end lost 0 bases, the J end lost 6 bases, and 7 bases lay between the germline ends. Germline-derived CDR1 and CDR2 are SGDLS and YYNGEE. The CDR3 sequence is 13 residues long. DNA of the CDR3: TGTGCCAGCAGCGTAGGGTTCTCTCAGCCCCAGCATTTT. Its translation: CASSVGFSQPQHF.

The V and J genes are TRBV20-1 and TRBJ2-7, with TRBD1 matching over 7 bases. The CDR3 length is 13 residues. Germline loops: CDR1 DFQATT, CDR2 SNEGSKA (reference sequence). The junction had 4 bases not matched to a gene; V was cut back by 5 bases and J by 0 bases. The CDR3 here is CSAPRTGSYEQYF. In DNA, the CDR3 is TGCAGTGCTCCAAGGACAGGCTCCTACGAGCAGTACTTC.

This clonotype was observed a few times. The CDR3: CASSLGGNGGGASETQYF. The CDR3 nucleotides are TGTGCCAGCAGCTTGGGAGGGAATGGCGGGGGGGCCTCGGAGACCCAGTACTTC. V and J are TRBV5-4 and TRBJ2-5; TRBD2 matches 9 bases. Germline V CDR1 and CDR2: SGHNT, YYREEE (reference sequence). The V gene end was trimmed by 0 bases and the J gene end by 5 bases; junction bases not matched to a gene: 14. CDR3 length: 18 residues.

This clonotype showed up just a few times. V gene TRBV29-1 combines with J gene TRBJ2-1; D is uncertain. There are 14 residues in the CDR3. V lost 6 bases and J lost 0, with 12 bases in between. Germline lookup yields CDR1 SQVTM and CDR2 ANQGSEA. The chain's CDR3 is CSVLGRSSYNEQFF. DNA of the CDR3: TGCAGCGTATTGGGCAGGAGCTCCTACAATGAGCAGTTCTTC.

This clonotype was recorded at least ten times. The chain uses TRBV4-3 and TRBJ1-2, with D unresolved. The germline V gene encodes CDR1 LGHNA and CDR2 YSLEER. Trimming pared 0 bases from V and 0 bases from J, leaving 8 bases between. This CDR3 spans 15 amino acids. The CDR3 sequence: CASSQEAQPNYGYTF. CDR3 bases: TGCGCCAGCAGCCAAGAGGCTCAGCCTAACTATGGCTACACCTTC.

This clonotype was counted at least ten times. The J gene is TRBJ1-2, the V gene TRBV29-1; 10 nucleotides match TRBD1. V was clipped by 5 bases and J by 8 bases; unmatched bases: 5. This CDR3 comprises 12 residues. CDR1 is SQVTM and CDR2 is ANQGSEA in the germline V gene. The CDR3 DNA sequence: TGCAGCGTTTTCGGACAGGGGGTAGGCTACACCTTC. This sequence encodes CSVFGQGVGYTF.

This clonotype was counted at least ten times. This chain uses TRBV12-3 or TRBV12-4 with TRBJ2-1, with TRBD2 matching 12 bases. The CDR3 extends over 15 amino acids. Trimming at V came to 5 bases and at J to 10 bases, leaving 9 bases not matched to a gene. CDR3 loop: CASSSLAGGQKEQFF. CDR3 in DNA: TGTGCCAGCAGTAGCCTAGCGGGGGGGCAGAAGGAGCAGTTCTTC.

The chain uses TRBV29-1 and TRBJ2-7; D ambiguous. The germline V gene encodes CDR1 SQVTM and CDR2 ANQGSEA. The CDR3 totals 12 residues. Trimming removed 4 bases from V and 4 bases from J, with 11 bases in between. CDR3 in DNA: TGCAGCGTTGTCCGCCCTGGGTACGAGCAGTACTTC. This gives the protein CSVVRPGYEQYF.

This clonotype was recorded a few times. The chain links TRBV29-1 to TRBJ1-4, with D possibly matching TRBD1 (6 bases). CDR3 length: 13 residues. Per germline, CDR1 SQVTM and CDR2 ANQGSEA. V shed 3 bases and J shed 10 bases, with 15 bases lying between them. CDR3 sequence (DNA): TGCAGCGTTGAGATCCGGGGGGCCCCAAAACTGTTTTTT. It codes for CSVEIRGAPKLFF. Supplemented by reference TRBV29-1 and TRBJ1-4, the full variable domain reads SAVISQKPSRDICQRGTSLTIQCQVDSQVTMMFWYRQQPGQSLTLIATANQGSEATYESGFVIDKFPISRPNLTFSTLTVSNMSPEDSSIYLCSVEIRGAPKLFFGSGTQLSVL.

This clonotype has ten or more counts. The chain is built from TRBV7-7 and TRBJ2-2, with a possible D match to TRBD2 (5 bases). Germline loops: CDR1 SSHAT, CDR2 FNYEAQ (reference sequence). This CDR3 is built from 15 residues. Trimming shortened V by 5 bases and J by 3 bases, and 13 bases separated the two germline ends. The CDR3 here is CASSPTRSHTGELFF. The CDR3 DNA sequence: TGTGCCAGCAGCCCAACTAGAAGTCACACCGGGGAGCTGTTTTTT.

This clonotype was observed at least ten times. This chain uses TRBV7-2 with TRBJ2-4; TRBD2 matches at 8 bases. CDR3 length: 15 residues. Trimming removed 2 bases from V and 9 bases from J; junction bases left unmatched: 9. Germline CDR1 reads SGHTA; CDR2 reads FQGNSA. CDR3 residues: CASSLNPGGPGIQYF. CDR3 nucleotide sequence: TGTGCCAGCAGCTTAAATCCGGGGGGGCCCGGCATTCAGTACTTC.

This chain joins TRBV11-2 and TRBJ2-2; 7 nucleotides align to TRBD1. Trimming took 8 bases from V and 6 from J; bases not matched to a gene: 9. This CDR3 spans 14 amino acids. CDR1 and CDR2 (germline): SGHAT, FQNNGV. In DNA, the CDR3 is TGTGCCAGCTCAGAGGGAGACAGGGCCGGGGAGCTGTTTTTT. Its translation is CASSEGDRAGELFF.

This clonotype was seen ten or more times. The chain uses TRBV29-1 and TRBJ2-3, with a possible D match to TRBD2 (5 bases). Germline-derived CDR1 and CDR2 are SQVTM and ANQGSEA. V gave up 3 bases and J gave up 4 bases, with 11 bases separating them. The CDR3 has 13 residues. The CDR3 spells CSVERGSADTQYF. The CDR3 DNA reads as TGCAGCGTTGAGAGAGGGAGCGCAGATACGCAGTATTTT.

This clonotype was observed a handful of times. The V gene is TRBV4-3, the J gene TRBJ2-3, with D possibly matching TRBD2 (7 bases). Germline V gene data show CDR1 as LGHNA and CDR2 as YSLEER. The V end lost 0 bases, the J end lost 2 bases, and 24 bases lay between the germline ends. This CDR3 has 20 residues. CDR3: CASSQDPSYAGAANTDTQYF. The CDR3 DNA reads as TGCGCCAGCAGCCAAGATCCCTCGTATGCGGGGGCAGCAAACACAGATACGCAGTATTTT.